This paragraph reports one TCR beta chain. Sequenced by immunoSEQ multiplex PCR; TCRdb stores in-frame clones only, minus some. The table lists 25,000 to 30,000 clones, about 65% of them singletons. The data stem from a study of blood T cell repertoires in COVID-19. Background on the study: There were acute and convalescent COVID-19 samples, and they came from the United States, Italy and Spain. Sources were T cells, B-cell-depleted T cells, or PBMCs; the material itself was cDNA or gDNA.

CDR3 length equals 15 residues. The J segment lost 4 bases and the V segment lost 2 bases, leaving 5 bases of the junction unmatched. In germline, CDR1 is SGHNT, CDR2 YYREEE (reference sequence). The genes are TRBV5-4 and TRBJ1-2, with 10 bases matching TRBD1. This TCR came from a human donor in a cohort sampled during active COVID-19. What was sequenced was peripheral blood. For the CDR3, the DNA is TGTGCCAGCAGCTTATCCGGACAGGGGGGCTATGGCTACACCTTC. Translated: CASSLSGQGGYGYTF.